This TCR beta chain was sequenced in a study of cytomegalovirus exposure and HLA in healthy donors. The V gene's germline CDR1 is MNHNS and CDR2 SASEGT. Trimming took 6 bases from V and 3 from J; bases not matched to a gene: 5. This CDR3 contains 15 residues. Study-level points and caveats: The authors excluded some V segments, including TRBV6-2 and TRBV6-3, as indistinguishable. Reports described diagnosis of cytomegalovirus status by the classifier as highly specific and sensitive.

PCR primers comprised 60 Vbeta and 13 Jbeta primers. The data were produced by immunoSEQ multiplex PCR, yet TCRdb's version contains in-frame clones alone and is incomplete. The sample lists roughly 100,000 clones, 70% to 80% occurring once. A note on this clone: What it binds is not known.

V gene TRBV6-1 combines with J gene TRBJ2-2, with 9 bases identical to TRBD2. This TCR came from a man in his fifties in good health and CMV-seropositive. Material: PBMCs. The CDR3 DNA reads TGTGCCAGCAGCCCGACTAGCGGATACACCGGGGAGCTGTTTTTT. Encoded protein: CASSPTSGYTGELFF.